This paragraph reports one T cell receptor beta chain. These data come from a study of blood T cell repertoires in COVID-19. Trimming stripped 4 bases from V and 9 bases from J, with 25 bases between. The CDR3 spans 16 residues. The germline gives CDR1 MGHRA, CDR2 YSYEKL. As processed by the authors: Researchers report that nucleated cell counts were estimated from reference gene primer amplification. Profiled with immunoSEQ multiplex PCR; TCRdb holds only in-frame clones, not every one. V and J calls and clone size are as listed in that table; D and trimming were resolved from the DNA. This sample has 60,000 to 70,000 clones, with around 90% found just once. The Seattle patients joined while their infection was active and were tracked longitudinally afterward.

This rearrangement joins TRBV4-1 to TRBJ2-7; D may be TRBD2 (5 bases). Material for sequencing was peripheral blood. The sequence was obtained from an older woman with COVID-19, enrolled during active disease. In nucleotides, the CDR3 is TGCGCCAGCAGCCTTGAGAGGCTCCTGAATTTTGAGGGGCAGTACTTC. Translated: CASSLERLLNFEGQYF.